The T cell receptor beta chain under discussion was sequenced for a study of PD-1 blockade in classical Hodgkin lymphoma. All the patients suffered relapse after autologous stem cell transplantation, and brentuximab vedotin exposure differed. Profiled with immunoSEQ multiplex PCR; TCRdb holds only in-frame clones, not every one. The sample has around 66,000 clones; 71% are singletons. There are 13 residues in the CDR3. Germline-derived CDR1 and CDR2 are MDHEN and SYDVKM. V was trimmed by 0 bases and J by 1 base, leaving 3 bases between them. V is TRBV28 and J is TRBJ1-2; D uncertain. This TCR derives from a human donor with classical Hodgkin lymphoma. The source was peripheral blood mononuclear cells (PBMCs), collected before the second cycle of nivolumab. The CDR3 here is CASSLWGNYGYTF. For the CDR3, the DNA is TGTGCCAGCAGTTTATGGGGTAACTATGGCTACACCTTC.